The 23 T cell receptor beta chains listed next were all sequenced from one sample in a study of cytomegalovirus exposure and HLA in healthy donors (dated by TCRdb to about 2017). Library creation used the immunoSEQ multiplex PCR assay. Not all clones reach the TCRdb copy of this immuneACCESS table, which keeps in-frame sequences only. Checked studies attribute under half of the gap to unresolved V genes and leave the rest unexplained. This sample is represented by roughly 150,000 clones; 85% to 90% of them were singletons. About a tenth of the sample is held by the ten biggest clonotypes. Input material: PBMCs. These receptors all come from a woman between 18 and 29 years old in good health and CMV-seropositive.

V is TRBV2 and J is TRBJ2-1; D remains unclear. V lost 5 bases and J 6 bases, leaving 2 bases between the germline ends. The CDR3 totals 10 residues. CDR1 is SNHLY and CDR2 is FYNNEI in the germline V gene. The CDR3 loop is CASSRNEQFF. The CDR3 DNA is TGTGCCAGCAGTCGCAATGAGCAGTTCTTC.

The chain uses TRBV11-3 and TRBJ1-4; maybe TRBD1 (5 bases). Trimming removed 5 bases from V and 8 bases from J, with 15 bases in between. The CDR3 totals 14 residues. Germline-derived CDR1 and CDR2 are SGHNT and YENEEA. In DNA form, the CDR3 reads TGTGCCAGCAGCCCCGGGCAGGGCAGCGAAAAACTGTTTTTT. It is translated as CASSPGQGSEKLFF.

The chain is built from TRBV30 and TRBJ2-7; 9 bases are a match to TRBD1. The CDR3 sequence is 15 residues long. Trimming removed 3 bases from V and 3 bases from J; junction bases left unmatched: 9. Germline-derived CDR1 and CDR2 are GTSNPN and SVGIG (reference sequence). Written as DNA, the CDR3 is TGTGCCTGGAGCGCCCAGGACAGGGGTTTCTACGAGCAGTACTTC. Translating it yields CAWSAQDRGFYEQYF. Supplemented by reference TRBV30 and TRBJ2-7, the full variable domain reads SQTIHQWPATLVQPVGSPLSLECTVEGTSNPNLYWYRQAAGRGLQLLFYSVGIGQISSEVPQNLSASRPQDRQFILSSKKLLLSDSGFYLCAWSAQDRGFYEQYFGPGTRLTVT.

The V and J genes are TRBV2 and TRBJ2-7; TRBD2 matches at 9 bases. Germline CDR1 reads SNHLY; CDR2 reads FYNNEI. Losses at the gene ends were 5 bases for V and 1 base for J; bases not matched to a gene: 6. This CDR3 is 15 amino acids long. The CDR3: CASSFSGSPSYEQYF. DNA of the CDR3: TGTGCCAGCAGTTTTAGCGGGAGCCCGTCCTACGAGCAGTACTTC.

The chain employs TRBV27 and TRBJ1-1, with D possibly matching TRBD1 (5 bases). The CDR3 loop spans 14 amino acids. The germline CDR1 and CDR2 sequences are MNHEY and SMNVEV (reference sequence). Trimming left V 1 base short and J 3 bases short, with 9 bases between. CDR3 coding DNA: TGTGCCAGCAGTTTATGGGGGAGGGACACTGAAGCTTTCTTT. Translation: CASSLWGRDTEAFF.

The gene calls are TRBV30 and TRBJ2-5; tentative D call: TRBD2 (5 bases). The CDR3 has 11 amino acids. V was cut by 0 bases and J by 7 bases, with 6 bases left in between. The germline CDR1 and CDR2 sequences are GTSNPN and SVGIG (reference sequence). DNA for the CDR3: TGTGCCTGGAGTGTTGAGGGGACCCAGTACTTC. It yields the protein CAWSVEGTQYF.

The chain recombines TRBV27 with TRBJ1-5; 7 bases fit TRBD1. V gave up 6 bases and J gave up 2 bases; unmatched junction bases: 4. CDR1 is MNHEY and CDR2 is SMNVEV in the germline V gene (reference sequence). The CDR3 is 14 amino acids. CDR3 amino acids: CASRFGQGNQPQHF. DNA of the CDR3: TGTGCCAGCAGGTTTGGACAGGGCAATCAGCCCCAGCATTTT.

The J gene is TRBJ2-3, the V gene TRBV7-2, with 10 nucleotides matching TRBD2. V dropped 1 base and J dropped 2; count of bases not matched to a gene: 3. Germline-derived CDR1 and CDR2 are SGHTA and FQGNSA. The CDR3 covers 16 residues. The CDR3 coding sequence is TGTGCCAGCAGCTTAGGCGGACTAGCGGCCACAGATACGCAGTATTTT. It encodes CASSLGGLAATDTQYF.

This chain uses TRBV6-6 with TRBJ1-1; unclear D gene. CDR1 is MNHNY, CDR2 SVGAGI, per germline (reference sequence). V lost 6 bases, J lost 3 bases, and 11 bases lay in between. CDR3 size: 13 residues. The CDR3 protein is CASRAAVHTEAFF. CDR3 nucleotide sequence: TGTGCCAGCAGAGCGGCAGTTCACACTGAAGCTTTCTTT.

The chain uses TRBV30 and TRBJ2-3; D is possibly TRBD2 (5 bases). Germline V gene lookup returns CDR1 GTSNPN and CDR2 SVGIG (reference sequence). The CDR3 loop spans 15 amino acids. The V gene lost 3 bases and the J gene lost 1 base, with 14 bases spanning the gap. CDR3 coding DNA: TGTGCCTGGAGCCGGGATGCTTGGGGCACAGATACGCAGTATTTT. This gives the protein CAWSRDAWGTDTQYF. Variable domain in full (rest from reference TRBV30 and TRBJ2-3): SQTIHQWPATLVQPVGSPLSLECTVEGTSNPNLYWYRQAAGRGLQLLFYSVGIGQISSEVPQNLSASRPQDRQFILSSKKLLLSDSGFYLCAWSRDAWGTDTQYFGPGTRLTVL.

The chain joins TRBV7-3 to TRBJ1-1; possibly TRBD1 for D (5 bases). CDR3 length: 13 amino acids. Trimming stripped 5 bases from V and 7 bases from J, with 14 bases between. Germline values: CDR1 SGHTA, CDR2 FQGTGA. The CDR3: CASSLTGGVEAFF. The CDR3 DNA reads as TGTGCCAGCAGCCTCACAGGAGGGGTTGAAGCTTTCTTT. The variable domain in full, with the rest retrieved from reference TRBV7-3 and TRBJ1-1, is GAGVSQTPSNKVTEKGKYVELRCDPISGHTALYWYRQSLGQGPEFLIYFQGTGAADDSGLPNDRFFAVRPEGSVSTLKIQRTERGDSAVYLCASSLTGGVEAFFGQGTRLTVV.

V gene TRBV7-8 combines with J gene TRBJ2-5; D is ambiguous. Trimming pared 5 bases from V and 5 bases from J, leaving 6 bases between. The germline V gene has CDR1 SGHVS and CDR2 FQNEAQ. This CDR3 spans 11 amino acids. CDR3 coding DNA: TGTGCCAGCAGCCAGGCCGAGACCCAGTACTTC. It is translated as CASSQAETQYF. The full variable domain, rest sourced from reference TRBV7-8 and TRBJ2-5, is GAGVSQSPRYKVAKRGQDVALRCDPISGHVSLFWYQQALGQGPEFLTYFQNEAQLDKSGLPSDRFFAERPEGSVSTLKIQRTQQEDSAVYLCASSQAETQYFGPGTRLLVL.

The chain employs TRBV7-3 and TRBJ2-1; TRBD2 might be the D (5 bases). Germline values: CDR1 SGHTA, CDR2 FQGTGA. The V gene lost 4 bases and the J gene lost 1 base, with 11 bases spanning the gap. The CDR3 is 15 residues long. The CDR3 sequence is CASSSDYVSYNEQFF. The CDR3, as DNA: TGTGCCAGCAGCTCAGACTACGTGTCCTACAATGAGCAGTTCTTC.

V usage is TRBV30 and J usage is TRBJ1-5, with 7 positions matching TRBD1. In germline, CDR1 is GTSNPN, CDR2 SVGIG (reference sequence). V was clipped by 3 bases and J by 0 bases; unmatched bases: 2. The CDR3 loop spans 14 amino acids. The CDR3 sequence: CAWSGTASNQPQHF. For the CDR3, the DNA is TGTGCCTGGAGCGGGACAGCTAGCAATCAGCCCCAGCATTTT.

The CDR3 DNA reads TGTGCCAGCAGCAGGCTAGCGGGAGTAGAGTACAATGAGCAGTTCTTC. It translates to CASSRLAGVEYNEQFF. The rearrangement uses TRBV27 and TRBJ2-1; 10 bases are a match to TRBD2. CDR3 length: 16 residues. CDR1 is MNHEY, CDR2 SMNVEV, per germline (reference sequence). V gave up 6 bases and J gave up 4 bases; unmatched junction bases: 9.

CDR3 in DNA: TGTGCCAGCAGCCAAGGAAAAGATGGGGGCGGGAGGGCTTACGAGCAGTACTTC. Amino acid sequence: CASSQGKDGGGRAYEQYF. This chain links TRBV4-2 with TRBJ2-7; 9 bases align to TRBD2. CDR1 and CDR2 (germline): LGHNA, YNFKEQ. CDR3 length: 18 residues. Germline trimming cut 1 base from V and 4 bases from J; bases unmatched to any gene: 14.

This clone has just a few counts. V usage is TRBV29-1 and J usage is TRBJ1-2; 9 nucleotides agree with TRBD1. Trimming at V came to 6 bases and at J to 8 bases, leaving 10 bases not matched to a gene. The CDR3 length is 13 residues. The germline CDR1 and CDR2 sequences are SQVTM and ANQGSEA. DNA for the CDR3: TGCAGCGTGGTTGCCGGGACAGGGTACGGCTACACCTTC. It encodes CSVVAGTGYGYTF.

This clone occurred a few times. The rearrangement joins TRBV11-2 to TRBJ2-7; perhaps TRBD1 as D (5 bases). CDR1 is SGHAT, CDR2 FQNNGV, per germline. V lost 7 bases to trimming and J lost 7 bases, with 17 bases between them. The CDR3 is 13 amino acids. The CDR3 spells CASTVDGAGEQYF. CDR3 nucleotide sequence: TGTGCCAGCACCGTCGATGGGGCCGGGGAGCAGTACTTC.

The rearrangement uses TRBV6-5 and TRBJ2-2, with TRBD2 matching 7 bases. Germline loops: CDR1 MNHEY, CDR2 SVGAGI. The CDR3 loop spans 14 amino acids. Losses at the gene ends were 0 bases for V and 7 bases for J; bases not matched to a gene: 2. The CDR3 DNA reads TGTGCCAGCAGTTACTCGGGAGGGCACGGGGAGCTGTTTTTT. Amino acid sequence: CASSYSGGHGELFF.

The V gene is TRBV27, the J gene TRBJ2-2, with D possibly matching TRBD1 (6 bases). V gave up 3 bases and J gave up 3 bases, with 11 bases separating them. Germline CDR1 MNHEY, CDR2 SMNVEV (reference sequence). This CDR3 spans 15 amino acids. CDR3 DNA: TGTGCCAGCAGTTTTGTGGGGGCGTACACCGGGGAGCTGTTTTTT. Translated, it gives CASSFVGAYTGELFF.

This clone was found a few times. The chain couples TRBV23-1 to TRBJ2-7; D is undetermined. TRBV23-1 counts as an open reading frame of uncertain function. The CDR3 is made up of 15 amino acids. V was pared by 0 bases and J by 4 bases, with 13 bases between. CDR3 sequence reads: CASSQSGLVRYEQYF. The DNA of the CDR3 is TGCGCCAGCAGTCAATCGGGCCTGGTCAGGTACGAGCAGTACTTC.

The chain has TRBV29-1 and TRBJ2-7; D unclear. Trimming took 5 bases from V and 3 from J, leaving 20 bases between them. This CDR3 has 15 residues. The V gene's germline CDR1 is SQVTM and CDR2 ANQGSEA. In DNA form, the CDR3 reads TGCAGCGTTATTTTCATGAGGAACGTGGGCTACGAGCAGTACTTC. This translates into CSVIFMRNVGYEQYF.

The chain employs TRBV5-1 and TRBJ2-1, with a weak D call TRBD2 (5 bases). Trimming removed 5 bases from V and 6 bases from J, with 18 bases in between. Germline loops: CDR1 SGHRS, CDR2 YFSETQ. The CDR3 has 15 residues. The CDR3 bases are TGCGCCAGCAGTACCTTGTGGGAGCGTGTCAATGAGCAGTTCTTC. This translates into CASSTLWERVNEQFF. The whole variable domain, remainder taken from reference TRBV5-1 and TRBJ2-1, is KAGVTQTPRYLIKTRGQQVTLSCSPISGHRSVSWYQQTPGQGLQFLFEYFSETQRNKGNFPGRFSGRQFSNSRSEMNVSTLELGDSALYLCASSTLWERVNEQFFGPGTRLTVL.